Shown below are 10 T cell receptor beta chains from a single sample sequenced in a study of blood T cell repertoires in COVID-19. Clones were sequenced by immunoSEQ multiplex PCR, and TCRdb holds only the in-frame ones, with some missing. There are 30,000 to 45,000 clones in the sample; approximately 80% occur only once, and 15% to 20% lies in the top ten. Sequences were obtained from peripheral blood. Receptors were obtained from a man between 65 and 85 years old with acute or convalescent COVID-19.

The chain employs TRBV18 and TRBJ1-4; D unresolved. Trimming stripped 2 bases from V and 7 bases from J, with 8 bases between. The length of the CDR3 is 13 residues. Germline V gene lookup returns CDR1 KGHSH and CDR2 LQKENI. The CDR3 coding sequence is TGTGCCAGCTCACCAGGGGAGAGTGAAAAACTGTTTTTT. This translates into CASSPGESEKLFF.

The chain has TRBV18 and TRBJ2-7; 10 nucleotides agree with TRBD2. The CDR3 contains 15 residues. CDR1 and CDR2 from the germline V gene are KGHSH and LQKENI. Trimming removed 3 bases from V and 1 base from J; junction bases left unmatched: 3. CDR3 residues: CASSPGTSVSYEQYF. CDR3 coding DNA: TGTGCCAGCTCACCCGGGACTAGCGTATCCTACGAGCAGTACTTC. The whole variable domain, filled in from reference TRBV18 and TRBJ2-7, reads NAGVMQNPRHLVRRRGQEARLRCSPMKGHSHVYWYRQLPEEGLKFMVYLQKENIIDESGMPKERFSAEFPKEGPSILRIQQVVRGDSAAYFCASSPGTSVSYEQYFGPGTRLTVT.

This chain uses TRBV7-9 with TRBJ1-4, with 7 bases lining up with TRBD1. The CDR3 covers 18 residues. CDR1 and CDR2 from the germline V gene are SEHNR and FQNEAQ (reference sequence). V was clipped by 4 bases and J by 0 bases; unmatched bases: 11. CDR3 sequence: CASSSGTVAPSTNEKLFF. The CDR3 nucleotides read TGTGCCAGCAGCTCAGGGACAGTTGCTCCCTCAACTAATGAAAAACTGTTTTTT.

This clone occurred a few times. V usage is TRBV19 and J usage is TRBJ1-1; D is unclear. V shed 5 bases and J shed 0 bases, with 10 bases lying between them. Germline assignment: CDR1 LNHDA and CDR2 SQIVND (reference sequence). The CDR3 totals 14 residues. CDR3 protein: CASSLGSMNTEAFF. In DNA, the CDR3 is TGTGCCAGTAGTTTAGGAAGCATGAACACTGAAGCTTTCTTT.

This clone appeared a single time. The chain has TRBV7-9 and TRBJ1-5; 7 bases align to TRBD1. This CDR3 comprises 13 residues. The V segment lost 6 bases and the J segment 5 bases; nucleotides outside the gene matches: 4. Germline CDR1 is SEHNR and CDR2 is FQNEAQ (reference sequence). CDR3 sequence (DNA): TGTGCCAGCAGTCGACAGGGAGATCAGCCCCAGCATTTT. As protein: CASSRQGDQPQHF.

The CDR3 is CAWSRSEWSNQPQHF. As DNA, the CDR3 is TGTGCCTGGAGTAGATCTGAGTGGAGCAATCAGCCCCAGCATTTT. The V call is TRBV30, the J call TRBJ1-5; D is ambiguous. The CDR3 contains 15 residues. V was pared by 2 bases and J by 1 base, with 12 bases between. The V gene's germline CDR1 is GTSNPN and CDR2 SVGIG (reference sequence).

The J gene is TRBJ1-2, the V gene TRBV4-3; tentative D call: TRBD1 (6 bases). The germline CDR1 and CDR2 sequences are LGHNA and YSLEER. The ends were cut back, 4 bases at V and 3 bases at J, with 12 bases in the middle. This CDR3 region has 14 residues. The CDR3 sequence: CASSPRQADYGYTF. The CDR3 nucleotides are TGCGCCAGCAGCCCACGACAGGCAGACTATGGCTACACCTTC.

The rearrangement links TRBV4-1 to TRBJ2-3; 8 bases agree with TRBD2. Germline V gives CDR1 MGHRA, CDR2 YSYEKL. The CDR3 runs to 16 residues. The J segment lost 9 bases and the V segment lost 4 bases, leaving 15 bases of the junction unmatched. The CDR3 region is CASSLDSGLGERTQYF. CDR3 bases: TGCGCCAGCAGCCTGGATTCGGGACTAGGGGAAAGAACGCAGTATTTT.

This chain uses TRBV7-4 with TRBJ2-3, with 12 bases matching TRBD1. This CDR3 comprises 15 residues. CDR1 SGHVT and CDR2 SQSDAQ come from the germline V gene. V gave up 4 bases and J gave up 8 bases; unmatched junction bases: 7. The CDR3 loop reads CASSCRDRGRATQYF. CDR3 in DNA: TGTGCCAGCAGCTGCAGGGACAGGGGGCGAGCTACGCAGTATTTT.

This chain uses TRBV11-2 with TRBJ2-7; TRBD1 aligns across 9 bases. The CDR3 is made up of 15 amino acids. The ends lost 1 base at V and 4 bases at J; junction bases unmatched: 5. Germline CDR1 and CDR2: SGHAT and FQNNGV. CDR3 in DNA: TGTGCCAGCAGCTTAGCGGGGACAGGGCGGTACGAGCAGTACTTC. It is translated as CASSLAGTGRYEQYF.